The text below deals with one TCR beta chain. The CDR3 is made up of 15 amino acids. Germline V gives CDR1 SGHRS, CDR2 YFSETQ. Trimming cost V 5 bases and J 2 bases, with 17 bases left between them. TCRdb keeps only in-frame clones here, not all; method: immunoSEQ multiplex PCR. The sample includes approximately 300,000 clones, around 90% of them seen just once. This sample is part of a study of blood T cell repertoires in COVID-19. The overall study: Nucleic acid was either cDNA or gDNA, and it came from T cells, B-cell-depleted T cells, or PBMCs.

The sequencing sample was made of peripheral blood. The rearrangement uses TRBV5-1 and TRBJ2-7; no clear D gene. This clonotype originated in a man aged 18 to 30 who had recovered from COVID-19. The CDR3 loop reads CASSPSSTQAYEQYF. CDR3 nucleotides: TGCGCCAGCAGTCCTTCTTCGACTCAAGCCTACGAGCAGTACTTC.